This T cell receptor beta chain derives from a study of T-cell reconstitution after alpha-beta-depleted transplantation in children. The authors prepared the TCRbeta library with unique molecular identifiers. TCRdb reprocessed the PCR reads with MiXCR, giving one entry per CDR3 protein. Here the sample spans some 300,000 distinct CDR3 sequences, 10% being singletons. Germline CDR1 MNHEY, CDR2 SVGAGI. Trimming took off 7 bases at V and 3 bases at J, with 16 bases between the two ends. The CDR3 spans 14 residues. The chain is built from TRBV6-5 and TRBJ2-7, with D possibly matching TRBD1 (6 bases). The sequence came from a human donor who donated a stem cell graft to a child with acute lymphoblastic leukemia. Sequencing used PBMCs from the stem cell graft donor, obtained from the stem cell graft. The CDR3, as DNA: TGTGCCAGCAACCCGGGACAAGGCAGCTACGAGCAGTACTTC. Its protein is CASNPGQGSYEQYF.